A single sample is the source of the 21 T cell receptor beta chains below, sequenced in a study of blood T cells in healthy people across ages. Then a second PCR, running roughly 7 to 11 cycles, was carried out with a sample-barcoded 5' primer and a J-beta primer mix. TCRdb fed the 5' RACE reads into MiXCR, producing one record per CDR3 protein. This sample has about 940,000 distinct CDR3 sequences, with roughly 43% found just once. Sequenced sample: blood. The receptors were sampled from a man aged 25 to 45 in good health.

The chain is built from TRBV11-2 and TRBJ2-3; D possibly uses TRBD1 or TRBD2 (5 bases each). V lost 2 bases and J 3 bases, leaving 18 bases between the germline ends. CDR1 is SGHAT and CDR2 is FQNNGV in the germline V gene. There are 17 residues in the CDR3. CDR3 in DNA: TGTGCCAGCAGCTTATATTTTGAGGGGATCCGAACAGATACGCAGTATTTT. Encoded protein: CASSLYFEGIRTDTQYF. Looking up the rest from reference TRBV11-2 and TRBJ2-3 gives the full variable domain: EAGVAQSPRYKIIEKRQSVAFWCNPISGHATLYWYQQILGQGPKLLIQFQNNGVVDDSQLPKDRFSAERLKGVDSTLKIQPAKLEDSAVYLCASSLYFEGIRTDTQYFGPGTRLTVL.

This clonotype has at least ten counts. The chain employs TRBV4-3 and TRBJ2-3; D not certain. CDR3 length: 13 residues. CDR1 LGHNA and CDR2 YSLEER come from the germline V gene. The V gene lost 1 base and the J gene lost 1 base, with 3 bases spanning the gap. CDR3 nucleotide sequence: TGCGCCAGCAGCCAAGCGGGCACAGATACGCAGTATTTT. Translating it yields CASSQAGTDTQYF.

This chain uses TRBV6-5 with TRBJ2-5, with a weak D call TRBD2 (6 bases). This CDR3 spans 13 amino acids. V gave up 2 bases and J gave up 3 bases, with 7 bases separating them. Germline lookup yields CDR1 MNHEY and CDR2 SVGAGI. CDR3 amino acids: CASSYAGKETQYF. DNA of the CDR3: TGTGCCAGCAGTTACGCGGGAAAAGAGACCCAGTACTTC.

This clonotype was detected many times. CDR3 sequence reads: CASSDQTGDYNEQFF. The DNA for the CDR3 is TGTGCCAGCAGTGATCAGACAGGGGACTACAATGAGCAGTTCTTC. The V and J genes are TRBV6-1 and TRBJ2-1; 8 nucleotides line up with TRBD1. The ends lost 3 bases at V and 3 bases at J; junction bases unmatched: 4. The CDR3 is 15 amino acids. In germline, CDR1 is MNHNS, CDR2 SASEGT.

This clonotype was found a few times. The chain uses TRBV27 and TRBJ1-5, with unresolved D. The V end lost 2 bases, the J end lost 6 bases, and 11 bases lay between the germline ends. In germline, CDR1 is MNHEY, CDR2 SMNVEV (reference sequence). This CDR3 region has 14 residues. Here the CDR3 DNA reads TGTGCCAGCAGTTTAAACGGGGTTGGTCAGCCCCAGCATTTT. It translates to CASSLNGVGQPQHF.

For the CDR3, the DNA is TGTGCCAGCAGCCCTGGGGTCGGCCTTTGGTACGAGCAGTACTTC. It codes for CASSPGVGLWYEQYF. This rearrangement joins TRBV7-2 to TRBJ2-7; D unresolved. The length of the CDR3 is 15 residues. Germline CDR1 SGHTA, CDR2 FQGNSA. The germline V and J ends were trimmed by 5 bases and 4 bases, with 18 bases remaining between them.

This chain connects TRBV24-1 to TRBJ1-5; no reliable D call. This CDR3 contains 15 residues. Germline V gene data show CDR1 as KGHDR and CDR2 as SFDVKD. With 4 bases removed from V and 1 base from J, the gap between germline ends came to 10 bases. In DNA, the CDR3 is TGTGCCACCAGTGAGGGCACGGTGAGCAATCAGCCCCAGCATTTT. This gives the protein CATSEGTVSNQPQHF.

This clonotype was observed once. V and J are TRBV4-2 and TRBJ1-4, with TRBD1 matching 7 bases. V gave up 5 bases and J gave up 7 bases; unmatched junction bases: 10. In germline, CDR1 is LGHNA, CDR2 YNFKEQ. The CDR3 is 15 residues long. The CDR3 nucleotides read TGTGCCAGCAGCACTCAACAGGGGCGGGGTGAAAAACTGTTTTTT. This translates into CASSTQQGRGEKLFF.

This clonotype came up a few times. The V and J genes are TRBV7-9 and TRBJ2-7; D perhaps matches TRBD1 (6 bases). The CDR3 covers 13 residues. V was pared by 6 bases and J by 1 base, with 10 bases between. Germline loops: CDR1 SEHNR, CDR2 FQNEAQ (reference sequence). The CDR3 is CASRPGESYEQYF. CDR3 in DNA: TGTGCCAGCAGGCCAGGGGAATCCTACGAGCAGTACTTC.

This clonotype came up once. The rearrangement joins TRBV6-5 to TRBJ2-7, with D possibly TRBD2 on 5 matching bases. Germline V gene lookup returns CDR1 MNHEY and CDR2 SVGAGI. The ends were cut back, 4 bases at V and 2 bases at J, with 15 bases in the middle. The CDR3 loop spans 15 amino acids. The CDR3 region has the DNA TGTGCCAGCAGTTCCGGGGTGGTTGGCACCTACGAGCAGTACTTC. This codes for CASSSGVVGTYEQYF.

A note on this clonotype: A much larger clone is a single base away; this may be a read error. The CDR3: CASSSGQISEQYF. CDR3 in DNA: TGTGCCAGCAGCTCGGGACAGATCTCCGAGCAGTACTTC. The rearrangement joins TRBV7-2 to TRBJ2-7; 7 bases map to TRBD1. CDR1 SGHTA and CDR2 FQGNSA come from the germline V gene. This CDR3 is built from 13 residues. V gave up 4 bases and J gave up 6 bases; unmatched junction bases: 6.

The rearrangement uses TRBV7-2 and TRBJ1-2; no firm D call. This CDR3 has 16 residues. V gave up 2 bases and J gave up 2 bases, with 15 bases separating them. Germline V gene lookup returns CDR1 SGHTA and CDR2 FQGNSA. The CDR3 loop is CASSLSFGTTNYGYTF. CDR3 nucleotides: TGTGCCAGCAGCTTATCTTTTGGTACCACCAACTATGGCTACACCTTC.

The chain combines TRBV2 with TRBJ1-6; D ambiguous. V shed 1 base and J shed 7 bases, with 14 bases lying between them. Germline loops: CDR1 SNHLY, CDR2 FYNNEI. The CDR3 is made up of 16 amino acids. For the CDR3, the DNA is TGTGCCAGCAGTGAAGGCGGGGAGATGGCCAATTCACCCCTCCACTTT. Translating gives CASSEGGEMANSPLHF.

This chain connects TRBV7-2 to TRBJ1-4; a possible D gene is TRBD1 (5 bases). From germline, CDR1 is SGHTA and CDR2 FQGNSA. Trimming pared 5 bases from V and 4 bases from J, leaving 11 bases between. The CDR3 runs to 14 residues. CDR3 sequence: CASSPGPNNEKLFF. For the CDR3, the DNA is TGTGCCAGCAGCCCGGGACCGAATAATGAAAAACTGTTTTTT.

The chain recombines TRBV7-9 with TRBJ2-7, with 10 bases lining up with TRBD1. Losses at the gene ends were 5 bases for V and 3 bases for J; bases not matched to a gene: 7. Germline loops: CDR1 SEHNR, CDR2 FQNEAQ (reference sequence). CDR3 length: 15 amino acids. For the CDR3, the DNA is TGTGCCAGCAGCACGGGACAGGGGTCGATCTACGAGCAGTACTTC. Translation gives CASSTGQGSIYEQYF.

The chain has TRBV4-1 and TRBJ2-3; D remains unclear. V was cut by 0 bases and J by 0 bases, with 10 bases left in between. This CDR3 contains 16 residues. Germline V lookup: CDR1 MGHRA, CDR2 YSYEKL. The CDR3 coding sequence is TGCGCCAGCAGCCAAGAGGAAAGGGCTAGCACAGATACGCAGTATTTT. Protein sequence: CASSQEERASTDTQYF.

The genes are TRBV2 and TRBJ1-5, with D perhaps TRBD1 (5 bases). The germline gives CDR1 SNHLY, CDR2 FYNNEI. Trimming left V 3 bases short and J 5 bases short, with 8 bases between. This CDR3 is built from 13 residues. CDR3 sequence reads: CASSEFRDQPQHF. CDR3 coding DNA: TGTGCCAGCAGTGAGTTCAGGGATCAGCCCCAGCATTTT.

The CDR3 is CASSVGSRLNTEAFF. For the CDR3, the DNA is TGTGCCAGCAGTGTTGGCAGCCGACTCAACACTGAAGCTTTCTTT. V is TRBV27 and J is TRBJ1-1; unclear D gene. The CDR3 covers 15 residues. Trimming shortened V by 5 bases and J by 2 bases, and 15 bases separated the two germline ends. Germline V gene lookup returns CDR1 MNHEY and CDR2 SMNVEV (reference sequence).

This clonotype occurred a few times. The CDR3 DNA reads as TGTGCCAGCAGTTTAGCGGCCAGGGGGCGTAACTACGAGCAGTACTTC. Amino acids: CASSLAARGRNYEQYF. V gene TRBV12-3 or TRBV12-4 combines with J gene TRBJ2-7; 8 nucleotides align to TRBD1. This CDR3 region has 16 residues. The V and J ends lost 0 bases and 3 bases, in that order; junction bases with no gene match: 7.

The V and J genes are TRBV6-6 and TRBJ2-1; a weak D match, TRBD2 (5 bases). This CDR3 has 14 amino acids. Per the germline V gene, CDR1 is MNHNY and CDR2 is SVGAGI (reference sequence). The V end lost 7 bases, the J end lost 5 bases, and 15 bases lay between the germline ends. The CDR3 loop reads CASNPGNLNNEQFF. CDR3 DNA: TGTGCCAGCAACCCGGGGAACCTCAACAATGAGCAGTTCTTC.

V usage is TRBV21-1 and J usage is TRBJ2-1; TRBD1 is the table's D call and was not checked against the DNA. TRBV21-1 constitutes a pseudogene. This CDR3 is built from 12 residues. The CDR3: CASLQGYNEQFF. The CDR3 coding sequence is TGTGCCAGCTTACAGGGTTACAATGAGCAGTTCTTC.